The 32 T cell receptor beta chains below come from one sample, sequenced in a study of blood T cells in healthy people across ages. The second PCR ran about 6 to 11 cycles with a sample-barcoded 5' primer and J-beta primers. TCRdb analysed the 5' RACE reads with MiXCR anew, one entry per CDR3 protein. Seen here are roughly 1,800,000 distinct CDR3 sequences, 49% observed once, and the top ten hold 2.1%. Sequenced: blood. Source of these receptors: a woman in her thirties or forties in good health.

V is TRBV24-1 and J is TRBJ2-3, with D maybe TRBD1 (5 bases). Germline assignment: CDR1 KGHDR and CDR2 SFDVKD. The ends were cut back, 0 bases at V and 4 bases at J, with 10 bases in the middle. This CDR3 has 15 amino acids. CDR3: CATSDLEGAADTQYF. CDR3 in DNA: TGTGCCACCAGTGATTTGGAAGGGGCTGCAGATACGCAGTATTTT.

The rearrangement joins TRBV6-2 or TRBV6-3 to TRBJ2-1; D is possibly TRBD2 (7 bases). Gene TRBJ2-7 matches the end of the DNA better, so the J call may be wrong. Per germline, CDR1 MNHEY and CDR2 SVGEGT. The CDR3 is made up of 17 amino acids. CDR3 sequence (DNA): TGTGCCAGCAGTTACTCCCGGTTGGGGGGGCTCCTAAATGAGCAGTACTTC. Amino acids: CASSYSRLGGLLNEQYF.

This clonotype showed up just a few times. The chain uses TRBV3-1 and TRBJ2-1; TRBD2 aligns across 9 bases. V trimming: 7 bases; J trimming: 8 bases; junction bases outside the gene matches: 9. Germline V gives CDR1 LGHDT, CDR2 YNNKEL (reference sequence). The CDR3 has 14 residues. The CDR3 region has the DNA TGTGCCAGCAAGAGCGGGGGGTCAAAGGATGAGCAGTTCTTC. Residues: CASKSGGSKDEQFF.

V and J are TRBV29-1 and TRBJ2-1, with TRBD2 matching over 7 bases. The CDR3 consists of 16 residues. Germline loops: CDR1 SQVTM, CDR2 ANQGSEA. V trimming: 3 bases; J trimming: 0 bases; junction bases outside the gene matches: 8. In nucleotides, the CDR3 is TGCAGCGTTGATGGGCTAGCGGCAAGCTCCTACAATGAGCAGTTCTTC. This gives the protein CSVDGLAASSYNEQFF.

J is TRBJ1-2 and V is TRBV27; 8 bases line up with TRBD1. The CDR3 spans 15 residues. Germline-derived CDR1 and CDR2 are MNHEY and SMNVEV (reference sequence). The V segment lost 5 bases and the J segment 7 bases; nucleotides outside the gene matches: 12. The CDR3 nucleotides are TGTGCCAGCAGTCCCCTAGACAGGGGCCGGGGTGGCTACACCTTC. Its protein product is CASSPLDRGRGGYTF.

This clonotype was observed at least ten times. The CDR3 spells CSATRETQYF. The CDR3 DNA is TGCAGTGCCACCCGAGAGACCCAGTACTTC. V is TRBV20-1 and J is TRBJ2-5; D unresolved. Germline CDR1 reads DFQATT; CDR2 reads SNEGSKA (reference sequence). The CDR3 length is 10 residues. Trimming shortened V by 6 bases and J by 4 bases, and 6 bases separated the two germline ends.

This chain connects TRBV6-2 or TRBV6-3 to TRBJ2-1; a weak D match, TRBD2 (5 bases). The CDR3 has 17 amino acids. Germline CDR1 reads MNHEY; CDR2 reads SVGEGT. Trimming left V 6 bases short and J 7 bases short, with 25 bases between. In DNA, the CDR3 is TGTGCCAGCAGCACCTCACGTGGCGGGTCCCGGAGGAATGAGCAGTTCTTC. It yields the protein CASSTSRGGSRRNEQFF.

Here the CDR3 DNA reads TGTGCCAGCAGCCCCCGGACTCACAATGAGCAGTACTTC. The encoded protein is CASSPRTHNEQYF. This chain connects TRBV14 to TRBJ2-7; TRBD2 is a possible D gene (5 bases). The CDR3 runs to 13 residues. Trimming stripped 4 bases from V and 7 bases from J, with 14 bases between. Germline lookup yields CDR1 SGHDN and CDR2 FVKESK. The whole variable domain, remainder taken from reference TRBV14 and TRBJ2-7, is EAGVTQFPSHSVIEKGQTVTLRCDPISGHDNLYWYRRVMGKEIKFLLHFVKESKQDESGMPNNRFLAERTGGTYSTLKVQPAELEDSGVYFCASSPRTHNEQYFGPGTRLTVT.

In nucleotides, the CDR3 is TGTGCCAGCAGCGCTACTAGCTCCACGGTTTACGAGCAGTACTTC. Encoded protein: CASSATSSTVYEQYF. J is TRBJ2-7 and V is TRBV9, with D possibly matching TRBD2 (6 bases). Looked up from germline, CDR1 is SGDLS and CDR2 is YYNGEE. V was shortened by 3 bases and J by 4 bases, with 17 bases between the two germline ends. The length of the CDR3 is 15 residues.

Concerning this clonotype itself: The junction departs from the called germline gene at one end, perhaps through a read error. The chain uses TRBV9 and TRBJ2-1, with no clear D. The CDR3 has 14 amino acids. CDR1 and CDR2 (germline): SGDLS, YYNGEE. CDR3 loop: CASSVRWESNERFF. The DNA of the CDR3 is TGTGCCAGCAGCGTAAGATGGGAATCCAATGAGCGGTTCTTC.

This chain links TRBV28 with TRBJ2-7; no definite D call. This CDR3 comprises 14 residues. Germline lookup yields CDR1 MDHEN and CDR2 SYDVKM. V was pared by 7 bases and J by 2 bases, with 15 bases between. The CDR3 loop reads CASTVSHPPYEQYF. The CDR3 DNA follows: TGTGCCAGCACCGTGTCGCACCCACCCTACGAGCAGTACTTC.

The J gene is TRBJ2-7, the V gene TRBV5-6; D could derive from TRBD1 or TRBD2 (5 bases each). The CDR3 spans 16 residues. CDR1 is SGHDT and CDR2 is YYEEEE in the germline V gene. V was clipped by 1 base and J by 2 bases, with 16 bases between them. CDR3 residues: CASSLMHGRGAYEQYF. CDR3 bases: TGTGCCAGCAGCTTGATGCACGGACGGGGCGCCTACGAGCAGTACTTC.

This clonotype was counted only a few times. J is TRBJ1-2 and V is TRBV5-1; D remains unclear. V lost 0 bases and J 4 bases, leaving 10 bases between the germline ends. This CDR3 contains 14 residues. Germline CDR1 and CDR2: SGHRS and YFSETQ. CDR3 in amino acids: CASSLAGPAYGYTF. The CDR3 DNA sequence: TGCGCCAGCAGCTTGGCAGGCCCGGCCTATGGCTACACCTTC.

The V call is TRBV5-1, the J call TRBJ1-6; tentative D call: TRBD1 (6 bases). CDR1 and CDR2 (germline): SGHRS, YFSETQ. V dropped 4 bases and J dropped 10 bases, with 21 bases sitting between them. The CDR3 runs to 16 residues. The CDR3 coding sequence is TGCGCCAGCAGCCTCGGAGTGGGGCAGGGGATCTCACCCCTCCACTTT. Translation gives CASSLGVGQGISPLHF.

This rearrangement joins TRBV7-3 to TRBJ2-7; the D gene is possibly TRBD2 (5 bases). The J call may be wrong; the DNA end is better matched by TRBJ2-5. The CDR3 loop spans 15 amino acids. CDR1 and CDR2 from the germline V gene are SGHTA and FQGTGA. CDR3 amino acids: CASSPGRRGGETQYF. CDR3 bases: TGTGCCAGCAGCCCTGGGCGTCGGGGTGGGGAGACCCAGTACTTC.

The rearrangement links TRBV12-3 or TRBV12-4 to TRBJ2-7; D is possibly TRBD1 or TRBD2 (5 bases each). The CDR3 is 13 amino acids. With 6 bases removed from V and 3 bases from J, the gap between germline ends came to 12 bases. For the CDR3, the DNA is TGTGCCAGCAGCCGTGGGACCAACTACGAGCAGTACTTC. Translation: CASSRGTNYEQYF.

Comments on this clonotype: Compared with germline, one end of the junction differs, possibly owing to a read error. The V gene is TRBV9, the J gene TRBJ1-5, with D possibly being TRBD1 (5 bases). Germline lookup yields CDR1 SGDLS and CDR2 YYNGEE. This CDR3 contains 17 residues. The CDR3 DNA reads TGTGCCAGCAGCGTAGGACCTCGACAGCCCGGGAATCAGCCCCGGCATTTT. Protein sequence: CASSVGPRQPGNQPRHF. Based on the CDR3 plus reference TRBV9 and TRBJ1-5, the full variable domain is DSGVTQTPKHLITATGQRVTLRCSPRSGDLSVYWYQQSLDQGLQFLIQYYNGEERAKGNILERFSAQQFPDLHSELNLSSLELGDSALYFCASSVGPRQPGNQPRHFGDGTRLSIL.

The chain employs TRBV12-3 or TRBV12-4 and TRBJ1-2; 7 bases map to TRBD1. J gave up 6 bases and V 6 bases, and 10 bases lay outside the gene matches. The length of the CDR3 is 14 residues. The CDR3 sequence is CASSNRGRRDGYTF. CDR3 DNA sequence: TGTGCCAGCAGCAACAGGGGAAGGAGAGATGGCTACACCTTC.

This clonotype showed up just a few times. The chain carries TRBV3-1 and TRBJ2-7, with D hard to call. Trimming left V 0 bases short and J 4 bases short, with 13 bases between. Germline V CDR1 and CDR2: LGHDT, YNNKEL (reference sequence). The CDR3 totals 15 residues. The CDR3 DNA is TGTGCCAGCAGCCAAGAACTACAAGTCGGGTACGAGCAGTACTTC. Its protein product is CASSQELQVGYEQYF.

The chain uses TRBV10-3 and TRBJ2-7; the D gene is possibly TRBD2 (6 bases). This CDR3 has 14 residues. Germline-derived CDR1 and CDR2 are ENHRY and SYGVKD. V was cut by 0 bases and J by 4 bases, with 10 bases left in between. CDR3 residues: CAISESRLEYEQYF. As DNA, the CDR3 is TGTGCCATCAGTGAGTCCCGACTAGAATACGAGCAGTACTTC.

The chain joins TRBV10-3 to TRBJ1-1, with D possibly TRBD1 on 6 matching bases. Trimming took 6 bases from V and 7 from J, leaving 18 bases between them. This CDR3 is 14 amino acids long. The germline V gene encodes CDR1 ENHRY and CDR2 SYGVKD. CDR3 nucleotide sequence: TGTGCCATCAGCAACCCGGACAGAAGAAGTGAAGCTTTCTTT. This encodes CAISNPDRRSEAFF.

The chain has TRBV7-2 and TRBJ2-7, with D perhaps matching TRBD1 (6 bases). The germline V gene has CDR1 SGHTA and CDR2 FQGNSA. V shed 2 bases and J shed 2 bases, with 13 bases lying between them. The CDR3 runs 15 residues. CDR3 nucleotide sequence: TGTGCCAGCAGCTTACAGACAGGTCTAACCTACGAGCAGTACTTC. It codes for CASSLQTGLTYEQYF.

The chain recombines TRBV13 with TRBJ1-2; D remains unclear. The CDR3 sequence is 17 residues long. CDR1 and CDR2 from the germline V gene are PRHDT and FYEKMQ (reference sequence). Between the trimmed V and J ends, which lost 0 bases and 0 bases, there was a span of 14 bases. The CDR3 DNA is TGTGCCAGCAGCTTAGGCCTCTTGGCCCAATCTAACTATGGCTACACCTTC. Protein sequence: CASSLGLLAQSNYGYTF.

This clonotype came up a few times. V and J are TRBV28 and TRBJ2-5; no definite D call. V lost 5 bases and J 7 bases, leaving 17 bases between the germline ends. The CDR3 has 14 residues. Germline CDR1 MDHEN, CDR2 SYDVKM. CDR3 nucleotide sequence: TGTGCCAGCAGTCCGTTGCGGCCTTACAGGACCCAGTACTTC. This encodes CASSPLRPYRTQYF. Based on the CDR3 plus reference TRBV28 and TRBJ2-5, the full variable domain is DVKVTQSSRYLVKRTGEKVFLECVQDMDHENMFWYRQDPGLGLRLIYFSYDVKMKEKGDIPEGYSVSREKKERFSLILESASTNQTSMYLCASSPLRPYRTQYFGPGTRLLVL.

This clonotype was observed many times. The rearrangement links TRBV29-1 to TRBJ2-3, with D perhaps matching TRBD1 or TRBD2 (5 bases each). CDR3 length equals 15 residues. V gave up 6 bases and J gave up 2 bases, with 18 bases separating them. Germline lookup yields CDR1 SQVTM and CDR2 ANQGSEA. The CDR3 nucleotides read TGCAGCGTCTTGAAAGGGGACGGCCTCACAGATACGCAGTATTTT. Amino acid sequence: CSVLKGDGLTDTQYF.

The chain recombines TRBV28 with TRBJ1-5; 7 nucleotides agree with TRBD1. Germline CDR1 MDHEN, CDR2 SYDVKM. The length of the CDR3 is 13 residues. V shed 8 bases and J 3 bases; nucleotides not matched to a gene: 4. The CDR3, as DNA: TGTGCCAGCCGGACAGGAGTCAATCAGCCCCAGCATTTT. Translation gives CASRTGVNQPQHF.

The chain employs TRBV5-6 and TRBJ1-5; D unclear. The germline V gene has CDR1 SGHDT and CDR2 YYEEEE. V lost 3 bases, J lost 3 bases, and 16 bases lay in between. This CDR3 contains 16 residues. The CDR3 nucleotides are TGTGCCAGCAGCTCCGGCCCTAAGGTTGCCAATCAGCCCCAGCATTTT. This sequence encodes CASSSGPKVANQPQHF.

The V call is TRBV7-9, the J call TRBJ1-2, with a possible D match to TRBD1 (5 bases). CDR1 SEHNR and CDR2 FQNEAQ come from the germline V gene (reference sequence). CDR3 length equals 14 residues. V shed 0 bases and J shed 4 bases, with 9 bases lying between them. In DNA, the CDR3 is TGTGCCAGCAGCTTAGCGGGGCCGGGCTATGGCTACACCTTC. Protein: CASSLAGPGYGYTF. The full variable domain, in which reference TRBV7-9 and TRBJ1-2 provide the parts outside the CDR3, is DTGVSQNPRHKITKRGQNVTFRCDPISEHNRLYWYRQTLGQGPEFLTYFQNEAQLEKSRLLSDRFSAERPKGSFSTLEIQRTEQGDSAMYLCASSLAGPGYGYTFGSGTRLTVV.

This clonotype has a count of ten or more. V is TRBV4-3 and J is TRBJ2-7, with 8 bases fitting TRBD2. CDR1 is LGHNA and CDR2 is YSLEER in the germline V gene. V dropped 0 bases and J dropped 0; count of bases not matched to a gene: 7. CDR3 length: 17 amino acids. The DNA for the CDR3 is TGCGCCAGCAGCCAAGATCGGGGGGGCCTCCTCTCCTACGAGCAGTACTTC. The encoded protein is CASSQDRGGLLSYEQYF.

A few counts support this clonotype. This chain joins TRBV9 and TRBJ2-1; 9 bases align to TRBD1. The CDR3 totals 16 residues. Looked up from germline, CDR1 is SGDLS and CDR2 is YYNGEE. The V gene end was trimmed by 4 bases and the J gene end by 7 bases; junction bases not matched to a gene: 12. DNA for the CDR3: TGTGCCAGCAGCCCGAGGGGTACAGGGGGCTTAAATGAGCAGTTCTTC. Encoded protein: CASSPRGTGGLNEQFF.

This chain connects TRBV5-1 to TRBJ2-1; 8 nucleotides agree with TRBD2. CDR3 length: 15 residues. V shed 3 bases and J 8 bases; nucleotides not matched to a gene: 10. Germline V gene lookup returns CDR1 SGHRS and CDR2 YFSETQ. The CDR3 here is CASSSGRGGPDEQFF. For the CDR3, the DNA is TGCGCCAGCAGCTCCGGCCGGGGGGGGCCGGATGAGCAGTTCTTC.

This chain links TRBV4-3 with TRBJ2-1; 9 bases are shared with TRBD2. The V and J ends lost 3 bases and 6 bases, in that order; junction bases with no gene match: 9. In germline, CDR1 is LGHNA, CDR2 YSLEER. This CDR3 is built from 16 residues. In DNA form, the CDR3 reads TGCGCCAGCAGCCAGGATGGCCTAGCGGGACCCAATGAGCAGTTCTTC. This encodes CASSQDGLAGPNEQFF.